This T cell receptor (beta chain) was retrieved from a study of T cell repertoires in cytomegalovirus infection (dated by TCRdb to between 2018 and 2021). With regard to the full study: Recently identified HLA-C-restricted CMV epitopes, whose presentation resists viral immunomodulation, were targeted by peptide stimulations together with well-studied HLA-B-restricted epitopes. Donor HLA type was relevant to the analysis, because carriage of CMV infection together with the matching HLA type was indicated by public TCR beta signatures.

The junction shows trimming of 7 bases on V and 9 bases on J, plus 22 bases between the germline ends. The CDR3 holds 14 amino acids from the cysteine to the phenylalanine. Only CDR3 DNA remains: 42 bases, in frame from the first base. The CDR1 and CDR2 encoded by the germline V gene are MNHNS and SASEGT. The reads were generated on an Illumina HiSeq 1500. Starting from the raw public reads, TCRdb applied fastp trimming at Q25, assembled clones with MiXCR and retained in-frame beta chains. Rows with a matching CDR3 protein are joined into one entry that keeps the most common DNA and genes. Here the sample has 650,000 to 900,000 distinct CDR3 sequences; almost 30% occur a single time. The ten largest clones capture over 10% of the sample. Study-level results and caveats: The ex vivo response was dominated by HLA-C-restricted CMV-specific TCR beta clonotypes, which also provided the single most frequent clonotype in two of eight donors. In both this cohort and an independent cohort of more than 350 donors, the cumulative frequency of public TCR beta family members distinguished carriers of CMV infection plus the relevant HLA type.

A word on this clonotype: No antigen is known for it. No clone much larger than this one lies a single base away; base qualities are absent.

Sample treatment or condition, as interpreted from the label and publication: in vitro stimulation with specific CMV peptide epitopes to enrich CMV-specific T cells. This receptor was identified in a human donor in good health (CMV status not recorded). Some clones in this sample may be carry-over from other donors' samples. The sequenced sample was cultured CD8+ T cells from PBMCs, obtained from culture after CMV antigen stimulation. The chain was built from TRBV6-1 and TRBJ2-7; the D gene is possibly TRBD2, with 6 bases matching. The CDR3 has the sequence CASTPGLIPTVQYF. The DNA sequence follows: TGTGCCAGCACCCCGGGACTTATACCTACTGTGCAGTACTTC.